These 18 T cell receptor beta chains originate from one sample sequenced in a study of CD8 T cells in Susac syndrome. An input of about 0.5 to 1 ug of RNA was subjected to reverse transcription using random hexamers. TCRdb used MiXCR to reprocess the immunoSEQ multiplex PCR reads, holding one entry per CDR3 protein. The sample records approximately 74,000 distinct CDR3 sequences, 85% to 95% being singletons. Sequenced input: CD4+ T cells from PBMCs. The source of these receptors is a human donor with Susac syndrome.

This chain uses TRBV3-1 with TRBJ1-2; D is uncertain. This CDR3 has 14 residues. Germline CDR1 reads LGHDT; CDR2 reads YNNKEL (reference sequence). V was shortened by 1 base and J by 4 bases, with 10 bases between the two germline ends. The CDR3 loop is CASSQVSAFYGYTF. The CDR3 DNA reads TGTGCCAGCAGCCAAGTTTCAGCTTTCTATGGCTACACCTTC.

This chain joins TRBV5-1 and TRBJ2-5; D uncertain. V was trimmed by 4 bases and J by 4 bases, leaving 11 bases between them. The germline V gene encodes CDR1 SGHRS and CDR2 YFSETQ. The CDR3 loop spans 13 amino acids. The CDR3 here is CASSPTTRETQYF. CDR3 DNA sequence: TGCGCCAGCAGCCCAACGACCAGAGAGACCCAGTACTTC.

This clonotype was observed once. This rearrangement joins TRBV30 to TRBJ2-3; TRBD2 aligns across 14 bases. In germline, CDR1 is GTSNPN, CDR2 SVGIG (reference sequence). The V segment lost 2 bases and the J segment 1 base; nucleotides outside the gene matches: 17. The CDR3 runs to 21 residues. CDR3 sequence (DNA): TGTGCCTGGAGTCCATCTAGACCATATGGGACTAGCGGGAGTCGCACAGATACGCAGTATTTT. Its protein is CAWSPSRPYGTSGSRTDTQYF.

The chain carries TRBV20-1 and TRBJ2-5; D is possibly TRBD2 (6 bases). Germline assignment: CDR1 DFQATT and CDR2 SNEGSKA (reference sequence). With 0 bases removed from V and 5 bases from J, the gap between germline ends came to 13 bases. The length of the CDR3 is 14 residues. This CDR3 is CSARDGGKKETQYF. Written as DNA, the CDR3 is TGCAGTGCTAGAGATGGGGGGAAGAAGGAGACCCAGTACTTC.

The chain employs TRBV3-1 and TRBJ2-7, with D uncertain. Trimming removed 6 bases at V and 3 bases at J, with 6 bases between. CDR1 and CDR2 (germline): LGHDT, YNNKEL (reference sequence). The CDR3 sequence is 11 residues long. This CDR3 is CASSFNYEQYF. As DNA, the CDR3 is TGTGCCAGCAGTTTTAACTACGAGCAGTACTTC.

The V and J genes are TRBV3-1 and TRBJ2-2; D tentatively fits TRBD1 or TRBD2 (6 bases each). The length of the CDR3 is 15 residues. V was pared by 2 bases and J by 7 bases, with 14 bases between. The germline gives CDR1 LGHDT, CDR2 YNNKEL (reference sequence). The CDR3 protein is CASSQLGGVGGELFF. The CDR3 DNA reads TGTGCCAGCAGCCAACTGGGGGGCGTCGGCGGGGAGCTGTTTTTT.

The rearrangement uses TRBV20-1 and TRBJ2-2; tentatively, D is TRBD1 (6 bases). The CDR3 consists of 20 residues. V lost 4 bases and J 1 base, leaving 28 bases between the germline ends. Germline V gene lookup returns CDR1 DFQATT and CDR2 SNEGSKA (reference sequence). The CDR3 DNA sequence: TGCAGTGCTAACCTTCCGACAGGTTCGGGGTTGGGTAGGAACACCGGGGAGCTGTTTTTT. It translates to CSANLPTGSGLGRNTGELFF.

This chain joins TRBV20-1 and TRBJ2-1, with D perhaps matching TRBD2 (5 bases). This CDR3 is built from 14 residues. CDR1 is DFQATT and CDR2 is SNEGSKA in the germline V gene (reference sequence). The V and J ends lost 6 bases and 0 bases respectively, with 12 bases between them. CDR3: CSALPTSSYNEQFF. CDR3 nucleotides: TGCAGTGCGCTACCCACTAGCTCCTACAATGAGCAGTTCTTC.

CDR3 nucleotide sequence: TGTGCCAGCAGCTTTTCACTGGTGAACACTGAAGCTTTCTTT. Its translation is CASSFSLVNTEAFF. J is TRBJ1-1 and V is TRBV7-9; no clear D. The CDR3 is 14 amino acids. Germline V lookup: CDR1 SEHNR, CDR2 FQNEAQ (reference sequence). The germline V and J ends were trimmed by 3 bases and 0 bases, with 8 bases remaining between them.

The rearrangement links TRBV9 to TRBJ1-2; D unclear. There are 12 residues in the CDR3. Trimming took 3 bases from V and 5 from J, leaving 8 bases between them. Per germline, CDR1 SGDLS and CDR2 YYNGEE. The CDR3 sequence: CASSAAPYGYTF. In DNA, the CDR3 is TGTGCCAGCAGCGCGGCCCCTTATGGCTACACCTTC.

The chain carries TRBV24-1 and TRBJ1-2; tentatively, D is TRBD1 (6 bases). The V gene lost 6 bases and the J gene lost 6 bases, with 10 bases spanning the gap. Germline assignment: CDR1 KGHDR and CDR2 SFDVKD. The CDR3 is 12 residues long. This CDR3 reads CATSRTEDGYTF. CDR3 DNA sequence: TGTGCCACCAGTAGGACAGAAGATGGCTACACCTTC.

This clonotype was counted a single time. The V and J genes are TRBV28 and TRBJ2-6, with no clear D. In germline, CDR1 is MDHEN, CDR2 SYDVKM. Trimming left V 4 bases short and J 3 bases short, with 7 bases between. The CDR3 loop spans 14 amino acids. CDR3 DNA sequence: TGTGCCAGCAGTTCCAACGGTGGGGCCAACGTCCTGACTTTC. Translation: CASSSNGGANVLTF.

DNA for the CDR3: TGTGCCACCAGTGTTACTAGCGGGACCCATGAGCAGTTCTTC. This codes for CATSVTSGTHEQFF. V is TRBV24-1 and J is TRBJ2-1, with TRBD2 identical over 10 bases. CDR1 is KGHDR, CDR2 SFDVKD, per germline. The ends lost 5 bases at V and 8 bases at J; junction bases unmatched: 5. The CDR3 length is 14 residues.

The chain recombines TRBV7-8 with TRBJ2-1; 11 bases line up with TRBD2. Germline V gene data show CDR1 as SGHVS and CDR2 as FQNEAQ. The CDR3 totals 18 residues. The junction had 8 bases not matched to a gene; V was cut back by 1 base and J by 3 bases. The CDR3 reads CASSLGLAGPVDYNEQFF. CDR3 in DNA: TGTGCCAGCAGCTTAGGACTAGCGGGGCCTGTGGACTACAATGAGCAGTTCTTC.

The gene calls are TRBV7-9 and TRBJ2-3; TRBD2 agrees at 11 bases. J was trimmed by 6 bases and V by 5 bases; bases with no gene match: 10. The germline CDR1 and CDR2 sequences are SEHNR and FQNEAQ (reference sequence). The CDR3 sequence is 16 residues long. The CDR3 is CASSPLTSGRGDTQYF. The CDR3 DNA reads TGTGCCAGCAGCCCGCTCACTAGCGGGAGAGGGGATACGCAGTATTTT.

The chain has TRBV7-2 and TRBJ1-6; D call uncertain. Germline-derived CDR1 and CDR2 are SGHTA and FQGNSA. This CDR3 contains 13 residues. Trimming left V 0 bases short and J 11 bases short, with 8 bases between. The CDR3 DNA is TGTGCCAGCAGCTTAGCCCAGCCGACACCCCTCCACTTT. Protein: CASSLAQPTPLHF.

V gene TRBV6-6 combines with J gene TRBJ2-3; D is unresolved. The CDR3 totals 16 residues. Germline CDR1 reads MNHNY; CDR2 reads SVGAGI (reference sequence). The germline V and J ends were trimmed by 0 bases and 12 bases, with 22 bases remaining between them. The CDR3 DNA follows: TGTGCCAGCAGTTACTCAATAGCTTTGACCTCAGGAGCTCAGTATTTT. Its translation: CASSYSIALTSGAQYF.

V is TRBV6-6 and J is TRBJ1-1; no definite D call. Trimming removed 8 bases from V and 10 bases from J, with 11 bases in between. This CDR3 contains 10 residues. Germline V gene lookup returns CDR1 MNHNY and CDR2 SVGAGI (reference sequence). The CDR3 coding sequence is TGTGCCAGCGGCATTCGGGCAGCTTTCTTT. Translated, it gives CASGIRAAFF.